The subject of this entry is one TCR beta chain. TCRdb keeps only in-frame clones here, not all; method: immunoSEQ multiplex PCR. The data hold 100,000 to 150,000 clones, with approximately 79% observed a single time. CDR1 and CDR2 (germline): SGHTA, FQGTGA. V shed 0 bases and J shed 6 bases, with 8 bases lying between them. CDR3 length: 13 amino acids. Assignment of participants to cohorts was predicated upon participant-reported clinical history. The sample belongs to a study of blood T cell repertoires in COVID-19. About the study: The study drew acute and convalescent COVID-19 samples from the United States, Italy and Spain. Sources were T cells, B-cell-depleted T cells, or PBMCs; the material itself was cDNA or gDNA.

Sequencing was carried out using PBMCs or T cells enriched from blood (not recorded which). This TCR derives from a man aged 40-55 years with acute COVID-19. The chain carries TRBV7-3 and TRBJ1-2; tentative D call: TRBD1 (5 bases). CDR3 sequence (DNA): TGTGCCAGCAGCTTAACCTCGACAGATGGCTACACCTTC. The encoded protein is CASSLTSTDGYTF.